This entry is about one T cell receptor beta chain. This clonotype was observed a few times. Its antigen remains unidentified. Base qualities are not at hand, and no much larger clone is one base apart. This specimen belongs to a study of T-cell reconstitution after alpha-beta-depleted transplantation in children (dated by TCRdb to the mid-2010s). The study in broad terms: Using TCR repertoire profiling, the study followed T-cell immune reconstitution in a quantitative way in children after TCRalphabeta/CD19-depleted allogeneic hematopoietic cell transplantation.

Libraries were constructed by PCR. The listed sequencing device is Illumina HiSeq 2500. To normalize quantification of the TCRbeta repertoire, the TCR libraries were built with molecular barcoding that relied on unique molecular identifiers. TCRdb reprocessing: public reads trimmed at Q25 with fastp, clones called with MiXCR, in-frame beta chains kept. Each CDR3 protein appears once, grouped with its most common genes and DNA. The sample table contains some 840,000 distinct CDR3 sequences; only one count was recorded for less than 20% of them. The ten biggest clones cover about 4.6% of the sample. Study-wide conclusions, independent of this receptor: In some patients, the high TCRbeta diversity seen at day 60 was put down to recipient T cells and intrathymic progenitors that had survived conditioning. The apparently early alphabetaT-cell count recovery about two months after transplant was reportedly dependent on only several hundred rapidly expanded clones derived from non-depleted graft cells. Over the following months the frequencies of hyperexpanded clones went down, and after one year T-cell counts and TCRbeta diversity were mostly credited to newly produced T cells.

CDR1 and CDR2 are drawn from the germline V gene: ENHRY, SYGVKD. At the junction V is shortened by 2 bases and J by 7 bases; bases outside the gene matches: 8. The CDR3 runs 14 residues from the cysteine to the phenylalanine. CDR3 DNA is the only sequence kept; it has 42 bases, read in frame from the first base. Explained via the paper, the treatment or condition label denotes: allogeneic hematopoietic cell transplantation with graft depleted of TCRalphabeta T cells and CD19 B cells. The children who served as transplant recipients had been given grafts of TCRalphabeta/CD19-depleted allogeneic hematopoietic cells.

The sequences come from PBMCs, mostly from graft donor cells, collected 360 days after TCRalphabeta/CD19-depleted stem cell transplant. Rearrangement joined TRBV10-3 to TRBJ2-7, with TRBD1 identical over 7 junction bases. This clonotype was obtained from a male patient aged 10 to 17 who had a stem cell transplant for acute lymphoblastic leukemia, so the T cells may come from the graft donor. The bases are TGTGCCATCAGTGAGCCTACAACAGGGGCTGAGCAGTACTTC. Its coded protein is CAISEPTTGAEQYF.